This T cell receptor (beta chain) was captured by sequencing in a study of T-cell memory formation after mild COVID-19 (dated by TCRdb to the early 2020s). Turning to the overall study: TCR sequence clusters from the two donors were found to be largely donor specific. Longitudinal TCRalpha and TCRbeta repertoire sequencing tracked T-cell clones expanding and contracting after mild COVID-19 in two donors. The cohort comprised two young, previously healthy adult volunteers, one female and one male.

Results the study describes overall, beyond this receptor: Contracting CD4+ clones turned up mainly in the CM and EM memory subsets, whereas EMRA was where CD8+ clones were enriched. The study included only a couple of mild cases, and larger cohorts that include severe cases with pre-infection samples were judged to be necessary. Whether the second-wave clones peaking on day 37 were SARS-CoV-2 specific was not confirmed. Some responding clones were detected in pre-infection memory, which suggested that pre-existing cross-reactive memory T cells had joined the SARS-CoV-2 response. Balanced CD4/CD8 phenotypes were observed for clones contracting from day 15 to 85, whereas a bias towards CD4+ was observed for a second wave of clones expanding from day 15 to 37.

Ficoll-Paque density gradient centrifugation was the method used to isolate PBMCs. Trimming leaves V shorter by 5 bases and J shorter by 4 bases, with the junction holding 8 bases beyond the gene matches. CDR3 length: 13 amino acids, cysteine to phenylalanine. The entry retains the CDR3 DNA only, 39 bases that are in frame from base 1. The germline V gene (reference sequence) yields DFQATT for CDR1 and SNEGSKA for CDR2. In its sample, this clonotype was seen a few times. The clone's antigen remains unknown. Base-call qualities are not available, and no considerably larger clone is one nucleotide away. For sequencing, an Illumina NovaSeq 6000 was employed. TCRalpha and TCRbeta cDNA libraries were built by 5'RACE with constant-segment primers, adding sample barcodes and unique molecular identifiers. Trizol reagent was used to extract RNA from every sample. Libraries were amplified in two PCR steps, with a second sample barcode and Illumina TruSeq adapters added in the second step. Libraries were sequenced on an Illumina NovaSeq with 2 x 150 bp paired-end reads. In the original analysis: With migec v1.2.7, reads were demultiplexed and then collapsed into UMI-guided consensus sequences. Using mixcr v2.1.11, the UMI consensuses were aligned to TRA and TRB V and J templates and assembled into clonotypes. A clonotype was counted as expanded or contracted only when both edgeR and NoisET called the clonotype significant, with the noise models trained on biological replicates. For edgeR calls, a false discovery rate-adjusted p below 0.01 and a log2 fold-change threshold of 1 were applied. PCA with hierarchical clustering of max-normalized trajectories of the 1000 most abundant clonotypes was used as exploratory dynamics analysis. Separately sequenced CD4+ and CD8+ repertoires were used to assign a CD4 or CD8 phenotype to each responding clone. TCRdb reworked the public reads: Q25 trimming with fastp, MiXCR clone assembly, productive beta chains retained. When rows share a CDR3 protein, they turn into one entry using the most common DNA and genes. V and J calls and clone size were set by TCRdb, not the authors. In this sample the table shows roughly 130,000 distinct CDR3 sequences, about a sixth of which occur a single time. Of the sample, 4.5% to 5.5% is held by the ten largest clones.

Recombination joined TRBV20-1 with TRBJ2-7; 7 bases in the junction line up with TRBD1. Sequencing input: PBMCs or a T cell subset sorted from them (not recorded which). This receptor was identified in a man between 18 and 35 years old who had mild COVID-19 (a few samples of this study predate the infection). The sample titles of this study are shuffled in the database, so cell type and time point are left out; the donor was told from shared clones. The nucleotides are TGCAGTGCTTGCCCCCAGGGGGTGTACGAGCAGTACTTC. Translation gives CSACPQGVYEQYF.